This TCR beta chain was retrieved from a study of regulatory T cells in long-lasting Graves disease. Described time point: persistent/refractory GD, antithyroid drugs over 5 years with positive TRAb. RNA extracted from PBMCs served as the sequencing template. Germline CDR1 is DFQATT and CDR2 is SNEGSKA (reference sequence). V was pared by 0 bases and J by 2 bases, with 8 bases of the junction left unmatched. This CDR3 spans 17 amino acids. This clonotype has just a few counts. Arm-PCR of CDR3 regions with iRepertoire HTBI primers generated TCR beta libraries. A single record per CDR3 protein comes from TCRdb applying MiXCR to the multiplex PCR reads. The sample lists 400,000 to 450,000 distinct CDR3 sequences, roughly a quarter occurring once.

Sequencing used peripheral blood mononuclear cells (PBMCs), obtained when the disease was refractory, from a patient treated with antithyroid drugs. The rearrangement links TRBV20-1 to TRBJ2-2, with 8 bases matching TRBD2. The sequence came from a female donor with Graves disease. The CDR3 loop is CSARDLKLAANTGELFF. In DNA, the CDR3 is TGCAGTGCTAGAGATCTCAAACTAGCGGCAAACACCGGGGAGCTGTTTTTT.